This entry lists 30 T cell receptor beta chains sequenced from one sample in a study of blood T cell repertoires in COVID-19. Assay used: immunoSEQ multiplex PCR; TCRdb lists only in-frame clones, some missing. The top ten hold roughly 2.4% of the sample, which has 200,000 or so clones, about 86% seen once. The sequenced sample was peripheral blood. All receptors derive from a woman aged 55-70 years with acute or convalescent COVID-19.

This rearrangement joins TRBV28 to TRBJ1-2; D might be TRBD1 (5 bases). The V end was cut by 5 bases, the J end by 4 bases, with 14 bases between. The CDR3 has 14 amino acids. Germline values: CDR1 MDHEN, CDR2 SYDVKM. The CDR3 reads CASSPVFQGYGYTF. CDR3 sequence (DNA): TGTGCCAGCAGTCCGGTATTCCAGGGCTATGGCTACACCTTC.

The chain uses TRBV7-2 and TRBJ1-2; tentatively, D is TRBD1 (6 bases). V dropped 5 bases and J dropped 2 bases, with 12 bases sitting between them. The CDR3 covers 14 residues. In germline, CDR1 is SGHTA, CDR2 FQGNSA. This CDR3 reads CASSPAGQNYGYTF. CDR3 coding DNA: TGTGCCAGCAGCCCCGCCGGACAGAACTATGGCTACACCTTC.

V is TRBV9 and J is TRBJ2-1; 10 bases are a match to TRBD2. The germline V gene encodes CDR1 SGDLS and CDR2 YYNGEE. This CDR3 comprises 16 residues. V dropped 4 bases and J dropped 3; count of bases not matched to a gene: 7. The CDR3 bases are TGTGCCAGCAGCTTAGGACTAGCGGAAGGCTACAATGAGCAGTTCTTC. Its protein is CASSLGLAEGYNEQFF.

This chain connects TRBV5-4 to TRBJ2-5, with TRBD2 matching 13 bases. This CDR3 is 15 amino acids long. With 3 bases clipped from V and 7 bases from J, the junction kept 6 bases outside the gene matches. Germline lookup yields CDR1 SGHNT and CDR2 YYREEE (reference sequence). CDR3 nucleotide sequence: TGTGCCAGCAGCTCGGGACTAGCGGGGTTAGTGACCCAGTACTTC. Protein: CASSSGLAGLVTQYF.

The chain employs TRBV7-8 and TRBJ2-5; weak D call: TRBD2 (5 bases). V dropped 3 bases and J dropped 2 bases, with 7 bases sitting between them. This CDR3 is built from 13 residues. CDR1 and CDR2 (germline): SGHVS, FQNEAQ. The CDR3 region is CASSLRTQETQYF. The CDR3 DNA follows: TGTGCCAGCAGCTTGAGGACTCAAGAGACCCAGTACTTC.

The chain carries TRBV6-5 and TRBJ1-1, with D hard to call. The CDR3 sequence is 14 residues long. Trimming removed 5 bases from V and 1 base from J, with 11 bases in between. Germline assignment: CDR1 MNHEY and CDR2 SVGAGI. The CDR3 is CASSHPEGNTEAFF. CDR3 sequence (DNA): TGTGCCAGCAGTCATCCGGAGGGGAACACTGAAGCTTTCTTT.

The V gene is TRBV13, the J gene TRBJ1-1; 8 bases line up with TRBD1. Germline CDR1 reads PRHDT; CDR2 reads FYEKMQ (reference sequence). The CDR3 length is 17 residues. V dropped 2 bases and J dropped 6; count of bases not matched to a gene: 14. This chain's CDR3 is CASSLNRGSGRFPEAFF. In DNA, the CDR3 is TGTGCCAGCAGCTTAAACAGGGGGTCAGGGAGGTTCCCTGAAGCTTTCTTT.

V is TRBV2 and J is TRBJ1-5, with 7 bases aligning to TRBD1. The CDR3 runs 13 residues. J lost 5 bases, V lost 8 bases, and 6 bases had no gene match. Germline CDR1 SNHLY, CDR2 FYNNEI. In DNA form, the CDR3 reads TGTGCCAGCCAAAGGGGGCGGGATCAGCCCCAGCATTTT. As protein: CASQRGRDQPQHF.

The genes are TRBV6-2 or TRBV6-3 and TRBJ2-7; D is perhaps TRBD2 (6 bases). The germline gives CDR1 MNHEY, CDR2 SVGEGT. The CDR3 sequence is 14 residues long. The germline V and J ends were trimmed by 0 bases and 6 bases, with 12 bases remaining between them. The CDR3, as DNA: TGTGCCAGCAGTTACTCGATGGAGGGTAGCGAGCAGTACTTC. Protein sequence: CASSYSMEGSEQYF.

This chain uses TRBV9 with TRBJ2-7; D might be TRBD2 (6 bases). The germline CDR1 and CDR2 sequences are SGDLS and YYNGEE. The CDR3 covers 15 residues. V was clipped by 0 bases and J by 4 bases, with 14 bases between them. The DNA of the CDR3 is TGTGCCAGCAGCGTAGGGCAGGGCGGGATATACGAGCAGTACTTC. Protein product: CASSVGQGGIYEQYF.

The chain is built from TRBV18 and TRBJ1-2; tentative D call: TRBD1 (6 bases). The CDR3 runs 13 residues. CDR1 and CDR2 (germline): KGHSH, LQKENI. Trimming shortened V by 3 bases and J by 8 bases, and 13 bases separated the two germline ends. The CDR3 DNA is TGTGCCAGCTCACCTGCAGGGGATGGAGGCTACACCTTC. This sequence encodes CASSPAGDGGYTF. The full variable domain, with the rest looked up from reference TRBV18 and TRBJ1-2, is NAGVMQNPRHLVRRRGQEARLRCSPMKGHSHVYWYRQLPEEGLKFMVYLQKENIIDESGMPKERFSAEFPKEGPSILRIQQVVRGDSAAYFCASSPAGDGGYTFGSGTRLTVV.

This chain connects TRBV6-4 to TRBJ2-1; D is possibly TRBD2 (6 bases). The CDR3 is made up of 16 amino acids. The germline gives CDR1 MRHNA, CDR2 SNTAGT. The V and J ends lost 6 bases and 0 bases respectively, with 15 bases between them. CDR3 in amino acids: CASSRDLLSSYNEQFF. The DNA of the CDR3 is TGTGCCAGCAGCAGGGACTTACTGAGCTCCTACAATGAGCAGTTCTTC.

As concerns this clone: Other DNA sequences in this sample translate to the same CDR3. V usage is TRBV12-3 or TRBV12-4 and J usage is TRBJ2-5; D not certain. V lost 5 bases to trimming and J lost 0 bases, with 7 bases between them. The CDR3 contains 13 residues. The CDR3 DNA reads TGTGCCAGCAGTCACACAGACCAAGAGACCCAGTACTTC. Translating gives CASSHTDQETQYF.

The gene calls are TRBV3-1 (or the pseudogene TRBV3-2) and TRBJ2-2; D is possibly TRBD1 (5 bases). The CDR3 runs 18 residues. The V gene lost 2 bases and the J gene lost 2 bases, with 18 bases spanning the gap. Germline V gene lookup returns CDR1 LGHDT and CDR2 YNNKEL (reference sequence). This chain's CDR3 is CASSQSDRRTTNTGELFF. In DNA form, the CDR3 reads TGTGCCAGCAGCCAATCTGATCGTAGGACAACTAACACCGGGGAGCTGTTTTTT.

This clone was seen once. The chain links TRBV7-8 to TRBJ1-4, with a weak D call TRBD1 (5 bases). The CDR3 has 18 amino acids. V was trimmed by 4 bases and J by 8 bases, leaving 26 bases between them. Germline values: CDR1 SGHVS, CDR2 FQNEAQ. The CDR3: CASSSLSLYWGDDEKLFF. CDR3 DNA sequence: TGTGCCAGCAGCTCATTGTCGCTGTATTGGGGCGACGACGAAAAACTGTTTTTT.

This chain links TRBV5-1 with TRBJ2-5; a weak D match, TRBD2 (5 bases). This CDR3 spans 15 amino acids. Germline-derived CDR1 and CDR2 are SGHRS and YFSETQ. Trimming left V 4 bases short and J 0 bases short, with 13 bases between. CDR3 sequence (DNA): TGCGCCAGCAGCGCTGACGGGATGTACCAAGAGACCCAGTACTTC. Protein product: CASSADGMYQETQYF.

V usage is TRBV6-5 and J usage is TRBJ2-7, with a possible D match to TRBD1 (6 bases). There are 14 residues in the CDR3. Germline loops: CDR1 MNHEY, CDR2 SVGAGI. The V gene lost 5 bases and the J gene lost 1 base, with 12 bases spanning the gap. Written as DNA, the CDR3 is TGTGCCAGCAGTATACTGCAGGGGTCCTACGAGCAGTACTTC. It encodes CASSILQGSYEQYF.

This chain links TRBV19 with TRBJ1-4, with TRBD1 matching over 7 bases. From germline, CDR1 is LNHDA and CDR2 SQIVND (reference sequence). The CDR3 length is 13 residues. The CDR3 nucleotides read TGTGCTTGCTTCGGGACAGAGAATGAAAAACTGTTTTTT. Encoded protein: CACFGTENEKLFF.

The chain has TRBV19 and TRBJ1-2; tentative D call: TRBD1 (5 bases). Per the germline V gene, CDR1 is LNHDA and CDR2 is SQIVND (reference sequence). The CDR3 has 12 residues. Deletions cut 8 bases from V and 9 bases from J, with 16 bases between. The DNA of the CDR3 is TGTGCCAGTCGTTCGGGGGAGACTCGCTACACCTTC. Translating gives CASRSGETRYTF.

The J gene is TRBJ2-5, the V gene TRBV4-1, with TRBD2 matching over 8 bases. This CDR3 is built from 17 residues. Germline lookup yields CDR1 MGHRA and CDR2 YSYEKL. V trimming: 1 base; J trimming: 9 bases; junction bases outside the gene matches: 16. The CDR3 loop is CASSQVASGGPSVSQYF. The CDR3 DNA follows: TGCGCCAGCAGCCAAGTAGCAAGCGGGGGACCGTCTGTGTCCCAGTACTTC.

The gene calls are TRBV5-8 and TRBJ1-2, with 11 positions matching TRBD1. Trimming cost V 4 bases and J 4 bases; bases outside gene matches: 6. This CDR3 contains 15 residues. Germline V lookup: CDR1 SGHTS, CDR2 YDEGEE. The CDR3 protein is CASSTGQGAGYGYTF. The CDR3 DNA follows: TGTGCCAGCAGCACCGGACAGGGGGCAGGCTATGGCTACACCTTC.

The CDR3 DNA follows: TGTGCCGGGGGACAGTCGGCCTACGAGCAGTACTTC. As protein: CAGGQSAYEQYF. The chain has TRBV7-9 and TRBJ2-7; 7 positions match TRBD1. The CDR3 length is 12 residues. Germline values: CDR1 SEHNR, CDR2 FQNEAQ (reference sequence). Trimming took 11 bases from V and 2 from J; bases not matched to a gene: 6.

The J gene is TRBJ2-7, the V gene TRBV7-9; the match to TRBD1 covers 11 bases. The CDR3 length is 17 residues. The germline CDR1 and CDR2 sequences are SEHNR and FQNEAQ (reference sequence). The junction had 11 bases not matched to a gene; V was cut back by 5 bases and J by 2 bases. CDR3 DNA: TGTGCCAGCAGCAGACCGGGACAGGGGGGTAGTACCTACGAGCAGTACTTC. Translating it yields CASSRPGQGGSTYEQYF.

The rearrangement uses TRBV11-2 and TRBJ1-4, with D tentatively TRBD1 (6 bases). The ends were cut back, 0 bases at V and 3 bases at J, with 11 bases in the middle. This CDR3 is built from 16 residues. Germline CDR1 and CDR2: SGHAT and FQNNGV. CDR3 sequence: CASSLDSRGANEKLFF. The CDR3 DNA reads as TGTGCCAGCAGCTTAGATTCCAGGGGCGCTAATGAAAAACTGTTTTTT.

This CDR3 reads CSGQGNYGYTF. The CDR3 DNA is TGCAGCGGACAGGGGAACTATGGCTACACCTTC. The rearrangement joins TRBV20-1 to TRBJ1-2, with TRBD1 matching over 9 bases. The CDR3 runs 11 residues. Germline V gene sequence: CDR1 DFQATT, CDR2 SNEGSKA (reference sequence).

The chain recombines TRBV6-6 with TRBJ1-2; D is perhaps TRBD1 (5 bases). CDR1 MNHNY and CDR2 SVGAGI come from the germline V gene (reference sequence). The V end lost 0 bases, the J end lost 8 bases, and 13 bases lay between the germline ends. This CDR3 has 14 amino acids. CDR3 protein: CASSYSVDGGGYTF. The CDR3 DNA reads TGTGCCAGCAGTTACTCAGTCGACGGGGGGGGCTACACCTTC.

The J gene is TRBJ1-1, the V gene TRBV18; no clear D. CDR3 length: 14 amino acids. CDR1 is KGHSH, CDR2 LQKENI, per germline. Trimming shortened V by 1 base and J by 0 bases, and 6 bases separated the two germline ends. CDR3 in DNA: TGTGCCAGCTCACCACAGCCTATGAACACTGAAGCTTTCTTT. It specifies CASSPQPMNTEAFF.

The J gene is TRBJ1-2, the V gene TRBV6-2 or TRBV6-3; D gene unclear. Germline V gene lookup returns CDR1 MNHEY and CDR2 SVGEGT. Trimming took 6 bases from V and 3 from J, leaving 11 bases between them. This CDR3 is 13 amino acids long. The CDR3 loop is CASSQNTDYGYTF. The CDR3, as DNA: TGTGCCAGCAGCCAAAATACGGACTATGGCTACACCTTC.

V gene TRBV6-5 combines with J gene TRBJ1-5, with TRBD1 as a possible D gene (6 bases). The CDR3 spans 13 residues. Germline CDR1 reads MNHEY; CDR2 reads SVGAGI. Between the trimmed V and J ends, which lost 7 bases and 4 bases, there was a span of 11 bases. The CDR3 loop reads CASTRGANQPQHF. The CDR3 DNA reads as TGTGCCAGCACGCGGGGGGCGAATCAGCCCCAGCATTTT.

With respect to this clone: The germline gene is not matched at one end of the junction; a read error may be the cause. The chain has TRBV19 and TRBJ2-1, with D possibly being TRBD1 (6 bases). The CDR3 runs 13 residues. CDR1 LNHDA and CDR2 SQIVND come from the germline V gene (reference sequence). The CDR3: CASSTTRDNEQFF. As DNA, the CDR3 is TGTGCCAGTAGTACGACCCGGGACAACGAGCAGTTCTTC.